The sequence of this T cell receptor beta chain was determined in a study of CD4 and CD8 cells across lung adenocarcinoma regions. This CDR3 region has 15 residues. Trimming cost V 2 bases and J 4 bases, with 11 bases left between them. Germline V gene sequence: CDR1 MNHEY, CDR2 SVGAGI. TCRdb reanalysed the PCR reads using MiXCR and keeps one entry per CDR3 protein. The sample shows 7,500 to 8,500 distinct CDR3 sequences, roughly 52% of them seen only once. By share, this clonotype ranks as medium-sized (0.01 to 0.1%). Material: CD8+ T cells from the center of a lung tumor. This chain connects TRBV6-5 to TRBJ2-2; no firm D call. The TCR sequence derives from a female donor with lung adenocarcinoma. The CD4 and CD8 labels of this study may be unreliable. The CDR3 coding sequence is TGTGCCAGCAGTTACCAAGGATATGGCACCGGGGAGCTGTTTTTT. It codes for CASSYQGYGTGELFF.